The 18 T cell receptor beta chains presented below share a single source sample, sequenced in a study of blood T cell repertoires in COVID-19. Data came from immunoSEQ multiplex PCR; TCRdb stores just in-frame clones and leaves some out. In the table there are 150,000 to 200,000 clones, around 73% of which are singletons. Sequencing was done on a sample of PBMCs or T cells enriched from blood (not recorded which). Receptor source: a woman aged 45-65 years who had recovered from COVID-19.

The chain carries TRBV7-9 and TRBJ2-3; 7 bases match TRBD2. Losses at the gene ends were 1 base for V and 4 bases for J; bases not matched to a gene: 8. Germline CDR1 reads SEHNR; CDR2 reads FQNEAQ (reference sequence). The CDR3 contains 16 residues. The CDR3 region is CASSLGSAGLADTQYF. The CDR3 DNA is TGTGCCAGCAGCTTAGGGTCAGCGGGACTCGCAGATACGCAGTATTTT.

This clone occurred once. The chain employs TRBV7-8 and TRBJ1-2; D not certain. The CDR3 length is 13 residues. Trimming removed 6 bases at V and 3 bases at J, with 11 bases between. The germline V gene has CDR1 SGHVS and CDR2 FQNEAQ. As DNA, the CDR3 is TGTGCCAGCAGGAAGGGAGTAGACTATGGCTACACCTTC. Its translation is CASRKGVDYGYTF. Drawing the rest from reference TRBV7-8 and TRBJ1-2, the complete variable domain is GAGVSQSPRYKVAKRGQDVALRCDPISGHVSLFWYQQALGQGPEFLTYFQNEAQLDKSGLPSDRFFAERPEGSVSTLKIQRTQQEDSAVYLCASRKGVDYGYTFGSGTRLTVV.

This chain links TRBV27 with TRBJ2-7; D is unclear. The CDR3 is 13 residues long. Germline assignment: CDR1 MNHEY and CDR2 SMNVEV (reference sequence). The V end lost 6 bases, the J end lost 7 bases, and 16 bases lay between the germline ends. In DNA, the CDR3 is TGTGCCAGCAGACGAGACTCCGCCTTTGAGCAGTACTTC. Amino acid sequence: CASRRDSAFEQYF.

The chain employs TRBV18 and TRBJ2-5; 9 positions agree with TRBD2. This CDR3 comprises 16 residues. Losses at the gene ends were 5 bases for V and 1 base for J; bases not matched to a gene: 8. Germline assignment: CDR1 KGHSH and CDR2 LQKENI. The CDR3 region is CASSRTSVGLQETQYF. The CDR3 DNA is TGTGCCAGCTCAAGGACTAGCGTGGGGCTCCAAGAGACCCAGTACTTC.

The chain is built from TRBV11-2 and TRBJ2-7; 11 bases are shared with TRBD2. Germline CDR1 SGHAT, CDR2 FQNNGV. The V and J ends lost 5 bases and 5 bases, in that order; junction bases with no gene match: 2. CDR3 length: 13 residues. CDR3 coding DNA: TGTGCCAGCAGCCGGGGACTAGCGGACGAGCAGTACTTC. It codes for CASSRGLADEQYF.

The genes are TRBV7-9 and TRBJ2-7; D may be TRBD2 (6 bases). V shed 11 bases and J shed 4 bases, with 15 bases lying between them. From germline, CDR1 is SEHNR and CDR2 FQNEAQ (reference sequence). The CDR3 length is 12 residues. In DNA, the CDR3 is TGTGCCGGAGGAAGGGACTTGTACGAGCAGTACTTC. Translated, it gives CAGGRDLYEQYF.

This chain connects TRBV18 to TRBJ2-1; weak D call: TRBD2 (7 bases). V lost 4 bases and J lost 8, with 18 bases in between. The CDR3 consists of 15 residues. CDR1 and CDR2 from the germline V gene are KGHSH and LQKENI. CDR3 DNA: TGTGCCAGCTCACTCCGGGGGGCGATTGGGGATGAGCAGTTCTTC. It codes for CASSLRGAIGDEQFF. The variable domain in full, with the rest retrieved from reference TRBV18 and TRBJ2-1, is NAGVMQNPRHLVRRRGQEARLRCSPMKGHSHVYWYRQLPEEGLKFMVYLQKENIIDESGMPKERFSAEFPKEGPSILRIQQVVRGDSAAYFCASSLRGAIGDEQFFGPGTRLTVL.

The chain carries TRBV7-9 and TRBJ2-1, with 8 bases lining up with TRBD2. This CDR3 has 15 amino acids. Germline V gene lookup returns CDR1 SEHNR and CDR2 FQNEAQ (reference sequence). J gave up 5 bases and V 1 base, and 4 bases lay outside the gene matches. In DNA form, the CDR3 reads TGTGCCAGCAGCTTAGATAGCGGGGTTAACAATGAGCAGTTCTTC. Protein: CASSLDSGVNNEQFF.

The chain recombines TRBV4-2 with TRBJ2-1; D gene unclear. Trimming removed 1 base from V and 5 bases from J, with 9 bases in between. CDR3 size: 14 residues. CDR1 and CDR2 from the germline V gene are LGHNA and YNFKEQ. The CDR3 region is CASSQVGRNNEQFF. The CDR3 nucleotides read TGTGCCAGCAGCCAAGTGGGCCGTAACAATGAGCAGTTCTTC.

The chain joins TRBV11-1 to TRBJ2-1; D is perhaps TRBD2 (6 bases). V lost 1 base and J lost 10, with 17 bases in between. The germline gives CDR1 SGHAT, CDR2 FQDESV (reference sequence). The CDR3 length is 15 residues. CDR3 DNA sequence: TGTGCCAGCAGCTTAGATGAAGGCCCGGGACTCGAGCAGTTCTTC. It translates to CASSLDEGPGLEQFF.

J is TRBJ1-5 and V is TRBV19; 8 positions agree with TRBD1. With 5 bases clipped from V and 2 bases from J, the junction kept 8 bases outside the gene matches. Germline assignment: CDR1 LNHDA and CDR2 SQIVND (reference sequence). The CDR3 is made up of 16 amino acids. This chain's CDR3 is CASSADRGRGNQPQHF. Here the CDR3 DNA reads TGTGCCAGTAGTGCAGACAGGGGTCGGGGCAATCAGCCCCAGCATTTT.

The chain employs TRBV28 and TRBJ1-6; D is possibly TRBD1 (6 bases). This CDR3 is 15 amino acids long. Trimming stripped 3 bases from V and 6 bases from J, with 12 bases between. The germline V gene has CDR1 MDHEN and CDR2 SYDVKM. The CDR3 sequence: CASSFGGRGNSPLHF. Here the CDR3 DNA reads TGTGCCAGCAGTTTTGGGGGCAGGGGTAATTCACCCCTCCACTTT.

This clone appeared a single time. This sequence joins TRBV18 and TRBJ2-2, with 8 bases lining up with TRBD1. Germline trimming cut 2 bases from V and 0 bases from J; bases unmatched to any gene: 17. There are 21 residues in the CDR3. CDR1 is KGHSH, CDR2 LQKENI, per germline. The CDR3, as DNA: TGTGCCAGCTCACCAGGGCAGGGGGCGCGTAGTGGCGTCCCGAACACCGGGGAGCTGTTTTTT. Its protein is CASSPGQGARSGVPNTGELFF. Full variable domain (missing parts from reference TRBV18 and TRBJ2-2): NAGVMQNPRHLVRRRGQEARLRCSPMKGHSHVYWYRQLPEEGLKFMVYLQKENIIDESGMPKERFSAEFPKEGPSILRIQQVVRGDSAAYFCASSPGQGARSGVPNTGELFFGEGSRLTVL.

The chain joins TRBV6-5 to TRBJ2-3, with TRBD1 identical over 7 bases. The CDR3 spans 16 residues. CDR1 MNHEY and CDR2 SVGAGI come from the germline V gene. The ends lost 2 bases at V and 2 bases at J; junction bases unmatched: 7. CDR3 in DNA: TGTGCCAGCAGTTACCGACAGGGTCCCTCCACAGATACGCAGTATTTT. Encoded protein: CASSYRQGPSTDTQYF.

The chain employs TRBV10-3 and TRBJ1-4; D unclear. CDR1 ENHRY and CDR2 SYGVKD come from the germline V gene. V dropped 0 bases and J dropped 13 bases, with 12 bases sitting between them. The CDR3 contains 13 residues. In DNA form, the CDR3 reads TGTGCCATCAGTGAGTCGCCGATAGATTTACTGTTTTTT. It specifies CAISESPIDLLFF.

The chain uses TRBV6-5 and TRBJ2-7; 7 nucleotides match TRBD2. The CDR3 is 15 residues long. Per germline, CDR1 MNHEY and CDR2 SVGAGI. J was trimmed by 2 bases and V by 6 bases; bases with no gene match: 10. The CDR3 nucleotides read TGTGCCAGCAGCCCCGGAGGGAGCGGGACCTACGAGCAGTACTTC. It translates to CASSPGGSGTYEQYF.

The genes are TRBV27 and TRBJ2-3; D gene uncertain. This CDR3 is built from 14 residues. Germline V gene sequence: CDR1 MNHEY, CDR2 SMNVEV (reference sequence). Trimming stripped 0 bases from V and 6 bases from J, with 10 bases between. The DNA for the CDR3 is TGTGCCAGCAGTTTATCGAAACCCCGGGATACGCAGTATTTT. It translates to CASSLSKPRDTQYF.

This chain's CDR3 is CASKHQGGTEAFF. CDR3 DNA: TGCGCCAGCAAGCACCAGGGGGGCACTGAAGCTTTCTTT. V and J are TRBV4-3 and TRBJ1-1; TRBD1 matches 7 bases. Looked up from germline, CDR1 is LGHNA and CDR2 is YSLEER. The V segment lost 7 bases and the J segment 4 bases; nucleotides outside the gene matches: 6. The CDR3 is 13 residues long.